Detailed here is one TCR beta chain. No cognate antigen has been identified for it. No base qualities exist here, and no much larger clone lies one base off it. The data were taken from a study of identical twins (dated by TCRdb to 2015 to 2016). For the study in its entirety: The study deep-sequenced TCR alpha and beta repertoires from monozygotic twins, unrelated adults of various ages and cord blood to test whether fetal clonotypes persist. To rule out contamination, the twin experiments were replicated at different times with different library preparation protocols.

Overall study results and their limits: In beta out-of-frame sequences, excess twin sharing was weaker, because having fewer shared sequences lowered the signal-to-noise ratio. Abundant cord blood beta clonotypes had fewer insertions, young adult naive repertoires showed a similar but weaker trend, and memory repertoires showed no such trend. Compared with coincidental sharing between unrelated individuals, out-of-frame TCR alpha sequences shared between twins had an excess of sequences with low generation probability. Zero-insertion analyses could be partly confounded by invariant T cells such as MAIT and iNKT, though diverse VJ usage argued against such confounding for most clonotypes. Because the same donors could not be followed over many years, the conclusions relied on cross-sectional statistical analysis. Recombination models systematically underestimated out-of-frame TCR alpha sharing in monozygotic twins but agreed with sharing between unrelated individuals.

The method was 5' RACE. The sequencer was an Illumina HiSeq 2000. Template switching added a universal primer binding site, and the final cDNA carried a unique molecular identifier that allowed TCR cDNA molecules to be counted accurately. First-strand cDNA for TCR alpha and beta chains was synthesized from specific primers in the conserved constant-segment region. Each cDNA library was double barcoded, with a SMART-Mk sample barcode plus Illumina barcodes, to control for contamination. TruSeq adapter sequences, together with Illumina sample barcodes, were added in two successive PCR steps. The TCR alpha and beta cDNA libraries were sequenced on the Illumina HiSeq platform using custom primers. As for the authors' bioinformatics: MiGEC processed the raw reads to extract unique molecular identifiers, while MiXCR was used to determine the CDR3 positions. Recombination models were inferred per individual with the repgenHMM and IGoR tools using an EM algorithm. The tcR package in R was used for shared clonotype analysis, with sharing normalized by the product of cloneset sizes. To study raw recombination free of thymic and clonal selection effects, out-of-frame nonproductive sequences were analyzed. TCRdb ran its own pipeline on the public reads, namely fastp trimming at Q25 and MiXCR clone calling, and kept in-frame beta chains. Every distinct CDR3 protein forms one entry, paired with its most common genes and DNA. TCRdb, rather than the study authors, made the V and J calls. The sample data list fewer than 900,000 distinct CDR3 sequences, and around a sixth of these were observed just once. The ten top clones hold roughly 13% of the sample.

V ends up 3 bases short and J 9 bases short, with an unmatched junction base count of 8. CDR1 and CDR2 are read off the germline V gene (reference sequence) as DFQATT and SNEGSKA. The CDR3 starts with the cysteine, ends with the phenylalanine, and has 13 residues. CDR3 DNA only is kept here, 39 bases in frame from base 1. Every donor in the study was a healthy Caucasian. The twin cohort comprised three pairs of female monozygotic twins, all aged roughly 18 to 30 years. Peripheral blood mononuclear cells were used as the source from which RNA for TCR libraries was isolated. These same records also appear under a second study, on T cells expressing NK-cell markers. The second study also describes: Seven or eight donors provided sorted CD3+CD56+NKG2C+, CD3+CD56+NKG2C- and CD3+CD56-NKG2C+ T-cell subsets, whose TCR beta-chain repertoires were profiled. Among the eight sequenced donors, only one was HCMV-seronegative, while the other seven were HCMV-seropositive. To restrict sorting to alphabetaTCR-expressing T cells, an anti-gammadeltaTCR antibody was added in several experiments. In more than five donors, the dominant CD3+CD56+NKG2C+ clonotypes ranked among the top 10 CD8+ clonotypes, making up roughly 1.0-8% of CD8+ T cells. Those dominant clonotypes were again the most abundant among CD3+CD56-NKG2C+ cells in a handful of donors, at 28.3-60.1%. Whether the expanded NKG2C-expressing T cell clones were specific for HCMV antigens remained unclear. Randomly selected healthy volunteers, three men and five women, were used as the eight sequenced donors. HCMV-specific IgG was detected in serum with a commercial ELISA kit to determine HCMV serostatus. For six donors, unsorted PBMC were also used to sequence bulk peripheral blood T-cell repertoires. Reads were demultiplexed and grouped by UMI with MIGEC, and clonotypes were assembled and quantified with MiTCR. Only TCR cDNA sequences supported by at least two reads were kept to exclude erroneous sequences. Downstream repertoire analysis used the tcR package, and clonotypes were matched across fractions by CDR3 nucleotide sequence plus V segment. Antigen specificity was annotated against VDJdb with VDJmatch, allowing one amino acid substitution in CDR3.

What was sequenced was PBMCs. This clonotype was sampled from a woman aged 18-30 years in good health. The V and J segments used are TRBV20-1 and TRBJ2-1, with 7 central nucleotides matching TRBD1. DNA sequence: TGCAGTGCTAGGTCCTTTAGGGACAGTGAGCAGTTCTTC. It translates to CSARSFRDSEQFF.